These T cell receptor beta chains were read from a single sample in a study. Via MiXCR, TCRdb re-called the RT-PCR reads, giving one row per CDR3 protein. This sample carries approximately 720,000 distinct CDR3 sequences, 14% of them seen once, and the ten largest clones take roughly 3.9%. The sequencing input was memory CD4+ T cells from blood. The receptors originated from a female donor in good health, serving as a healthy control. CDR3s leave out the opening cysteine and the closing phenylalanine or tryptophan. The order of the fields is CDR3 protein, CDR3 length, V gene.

cdr3_aa: ASSLDPQGTQY
cdr3_length: 11
v_call: TRBV11-2

cdr3_aa: ASSPTQDHKTY
cdr3_length: 11
v_call: TRBV7-3

cdr3_aa: ASSRRLGGEDHEQY
cdr3_length: 14
v_call: TRBV6-5

cdr3_aa: ASSPGVGLDIQY
cdr3_length: 12
v_call: TRBV18

cdr3_aa: SAAQLAAEQY
cdr3_length: 10
v_call: TRBV20-1

cdr3_aa: ASSPGTWTGKLF
cdr3_length: 12
v_call: TRBV4-1

cdr3_aa: ASSLTVRTGFSNTEAF
cdr3_length: 16
v_call: TRBV7-3

cdr3_aa: ASRWDSATDTQY
cdr3_length: 12
v_call: TRBV6-2/TRBV6-3

cdr3_aa: ASSGDRVSGQPQH
cdr3_length: 13
v_call: TRBV2

cdr3_aa: ASSLLGYSTTDTQY
cdr3_length: 14
v_call: TRBV6-5

cdr3_aa: ASSPGTSGTDGELF
cdr3_length: 14
v_call: TRBV11-3

cdr3_aa: ASSLGWDTTYEQY
cdr3_length: 13
v_call: TRBV5-8

cdr3_aa: ASSTQPNTEAF
cdr3_length: 11
v_call: TRBV6-5

cdr3_aa: ATSRDRGGRSTDTQY
cdr3_length: 15
v_call: TRBV15

cdr3_aa: ASSPIRVRRYEQY
cdr3_length: 13
v_call: TRBV6-5

cdr3_aa: ASKPTRESGSSYEQY
cdr3_length: 15
v_call: TRBV27

cdr3_aa: ASSLGPGHQY
cdr3_length: 10
v_call: TRBV5-1

cdr3_aa: ASRKTPGGFETQY
cdr3_length: 13
v_call: TRBV5-6

cdr3_aa: ASTDSVLTEAF
cdr3_length: 11
v_call: TRBV28

cdr3_aa: SARKGSSNTEAF
cdr3_length: 12
v_call: TRBV20-1

cdr3_aa: ASSQATSGSNRAYNEQF
cdr3_length: 17
v_call: TRBV14

cdr3_aa: ASNWNGGSVQETQY
cdr3_length: 14
v_call: TRBV6-1

cdr3_aa: ASRTAGNTNYEQY
cdr3_length: 13
v_call: TRBV5-5

cdr3_aa: ASSWGGSFQETQY
cdr3_length: 13
v_call: TRBV7-2

cdr3_aa: ASSPSQGNYGYT
cdr3_length: 12
v_call: TRBV7-2

cdr3_aa: SALSMMGEQY
cdr3_length: 10
v_call: TRBV20-1

cdr3_aa: ASTPGGQWTEAF
cdr3_length: 12
v_call: TRBV5-4

cdr3_aa: AWMKVVGEAF
cdr3_length: 10
v_call: TRBV30

cdr3_aa: ASSLTVATEAF
cdr3_length: 11
v_call: TRBV7-9

cdr3_aa: SATNPGRGTEAF
cdr3_length: 12
v_call: TRBV20-1

cdr3_aa: ASSFGTGEDTQY
cdr3_length: 12
v_call: TRBV7-2

cdr3_aa: ASSLRETGNTIY
cdr3_length: 12
v_call: TRBV27

cdr3_aa: ASSSDEPTYGYT
cdr3_length: 12
v_call: TRBV18

cdr3_aa: ASRVGLAVEKY
cdr3_length: 11
v_call: TRBV2

cdr3_aa: ASSPSTGVAEAF
cdr3_length: 12
v_call: TRBV6-5

cdr3_aa: ATSRDYAFQGGNYGYT
cdr3_length: 16
v_call: TRBV15

cdr3_aa: ASRGSSGANVLT
cdr3_length: 12
v_call: TRBV7-2

cdr3_aa: ASSFGDEYSNQPQH
cdr3_length: 14
v_call: TRBV5-8

cdr3_aa: SARASRGLNEKLF
cdr3_length: 13
v_call: TRBV20-1

cdr3_aa: AIGGRQGTAF
cdr3_length: 10
v_call: TRBV10-3

cdr3_aa: ASTATAGMGQPQH
cdr3_length: 13
v_call: TRBV7-6

cdr3_aa: SARVPSGNSYEQY
cdr3_length: 13
v_call: TRBV20-1